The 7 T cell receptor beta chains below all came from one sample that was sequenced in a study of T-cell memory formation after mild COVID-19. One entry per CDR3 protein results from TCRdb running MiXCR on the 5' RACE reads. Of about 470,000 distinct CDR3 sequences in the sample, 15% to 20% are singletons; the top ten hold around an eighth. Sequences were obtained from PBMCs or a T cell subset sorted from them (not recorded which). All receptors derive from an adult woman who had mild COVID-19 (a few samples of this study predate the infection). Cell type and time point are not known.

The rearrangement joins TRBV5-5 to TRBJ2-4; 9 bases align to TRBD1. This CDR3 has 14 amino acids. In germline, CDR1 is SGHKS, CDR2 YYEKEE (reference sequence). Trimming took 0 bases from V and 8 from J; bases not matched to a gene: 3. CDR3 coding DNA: TGTGCCAGCAGCTTGGCCGGGACAGGGCACATTCAGTACTTC. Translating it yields CASSLAGTGHIQYF.

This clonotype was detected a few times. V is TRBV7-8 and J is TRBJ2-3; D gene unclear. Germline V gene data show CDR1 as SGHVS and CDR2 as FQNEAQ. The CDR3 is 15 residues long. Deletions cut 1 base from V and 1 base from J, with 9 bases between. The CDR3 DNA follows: TGTGCCAGCAGCTTAGTTGACGGGCGCACAGATACGCAGTATTTT. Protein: CASSLVDGRTDTQYF. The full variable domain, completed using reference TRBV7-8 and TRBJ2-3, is GAGVSQSPRYKVAKRGQDVALRCDPISGHVSLFWYQQALGQGPEFLTYFQNEAQLDKSGLPSDRFFAERPEGSVSTLKIQRTQQEDSAVYLCASSLVDGRTDTQYFGPGTRLTVL.

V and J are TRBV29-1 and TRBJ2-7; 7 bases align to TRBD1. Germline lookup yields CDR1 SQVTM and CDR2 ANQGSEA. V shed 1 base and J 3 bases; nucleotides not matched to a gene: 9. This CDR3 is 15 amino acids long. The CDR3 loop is CSVEGEAQGVYEQYF. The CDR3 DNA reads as TGCAGCGTTGAAGGGGAAGCTCAGGGGGTCTACGAGCAGTACTTC.

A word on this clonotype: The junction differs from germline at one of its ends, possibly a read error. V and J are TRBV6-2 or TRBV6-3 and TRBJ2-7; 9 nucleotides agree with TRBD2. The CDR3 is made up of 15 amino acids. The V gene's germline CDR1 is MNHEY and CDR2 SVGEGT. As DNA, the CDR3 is TGTGCAAGCAGCCCAGGTAGCGGGAGTGACTACGAGCAGTACTTC. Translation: CASSPGSGSDYEQYF.

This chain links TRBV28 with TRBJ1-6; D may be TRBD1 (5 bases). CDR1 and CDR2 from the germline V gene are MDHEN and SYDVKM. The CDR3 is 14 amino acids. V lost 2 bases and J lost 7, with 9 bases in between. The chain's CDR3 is CASSLPRDNSPLHF. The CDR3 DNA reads TGTGCCAGCAGTTTACCCCGGGACAATTCACCCCTCCACTTT.

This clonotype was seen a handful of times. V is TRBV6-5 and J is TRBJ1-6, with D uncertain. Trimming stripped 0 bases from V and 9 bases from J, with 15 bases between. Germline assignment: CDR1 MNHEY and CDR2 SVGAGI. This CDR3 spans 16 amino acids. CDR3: CASSYSIWQQGSPLHF. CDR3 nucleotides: TGTGCCAGCAGTTACTCGATATGGCAGCAAGGTTCACCCCTCCACTTT.

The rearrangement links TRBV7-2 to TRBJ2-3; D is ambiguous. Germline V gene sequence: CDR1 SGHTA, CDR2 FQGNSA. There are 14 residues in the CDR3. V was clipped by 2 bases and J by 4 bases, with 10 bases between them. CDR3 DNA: TGTGCCAGCAGCTTATTTCCCGCCGCAGATACGCAGTATTTT. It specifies CASSLFPAADTQYF.